Listed below are T cell receptor beta chains from one sample, sequenced in a study of regulatory T cells in long-lasting Graves disease. MiXCR, run by TCRdb on the multiplex PCR reads, gives a single entry per CDR3 protein. The profile shows 450,000 or so distinct CDR3 sequences, less than 25% of them singletons. Sequenced material: peripheral blood mononuclear cells (PBMCs), taken when the disease was refractory, from a patient treated with antithyroid drugs. Receptors were obtained from a female donor with Graves disease. The CDR3 runs from the conserved cysteine through the conserved F or W. D genes are given only for firm matches. Size is stated for part of the rows, as once, few or many counts, or as a class when the clone is expanded.

d_call j_call v_call clone_size cdr3_aa cdr3_nt
- TRBJ1-1 TRBV18 few CASSPGHSNTEAFF TGTGCCAGCTCACCCGGACATTCGAACACTGAAGCTTTCTTT
- TRBJ2-5 TRBV14 - CASSPLRNRRDETQYF TGTGCCAGCAGCCCCCTCCGCAACCGGCGAGATGAGACCCAGTACTTC
- TRBJ1-4 TRBV2 few CASSLFRDEKLFF TGTGCCAGCTCCCTCTTCAGGGATGAAAAACTGTTTTTT
TRBD1 TRBJ1-6 TRBV30 - CAWSPDRAYNSPLHF TGTGCCTGGAGTCCTGACAGGGCCTATAATTCACCCCTCCACTTT
- TRBJ2-7 TRBV7-8 many CASSPVSDEQYF TGTGCCAGCAGCCCCGTTAGTGACGAGCAGTACTTC
TRBD2 TRBJ2-7 TRBV2 many CASSQLRTSGLEQYF TGTGCCAGCAGTCAACTCCGGACTAGCGGTCTGGAGCAGTACTTC
- TRBJ2-7 TRBV28 many CASQEPPYEQYF TGTGCCAGTCAGGAGCCCCCCTACGAGCAGTACTTC
- TRBJ1-1 TRBV28 many CASTRGNTEAFF TGTGCCAGCACCAGGGGGAACACTGAAGCTTTCTTT
- TRBJ1-4 TRBV7-2 - CASSYNRGFDEKLFF TGTGCCAGCAGCTATAACCGGGGGTTTGATGAAAAACTGTTTTTT
- TRBJ1-2 TRBV5-8 few CASSLEDSPIFYGYTF TGTGCCAGCAGCTTGGAAGATTCACCCATCTTCTATGGCTACACCTTC
- TRBJ1-1 TRBV12-3/TRBV12-4 few CASSSRSPGTFF TGTGCCAGCAGCTCCAGAAGCCCTGGGACTTTCTTT
- TRBJ2-5 TRBV29-1 few CSVSITGGIIQETQYF TGCAGCGTTTCCATCACGGGCGGGATCATACAAGAGACCCAGTACTTC
- TRBJ2-7 TRBV29-1 - CSVVWYGGEQYF TGCAGCGTTGTATGGTATGGCGGCGAGCAGTACTTC
TRBD1 TRBJ1-5 TRBV6-9 few CASSYTKGASNQPQHF TGTGCCAGCAGTTATACGAAGGGGGCGAGCAATCAGCCCCAGCATTTT
- TRBJ1-1 TRBV24-1 many CATSEGGNTEAFF TGTGCCACCAGTGAAGGGGGGAACACTGAAGCTTTCTTT
- TRBJ2-7 TRBV27 few CASSLNRLTKTYEQYF TGTGCCAGCAGTTTAAATAGATTAACGAAGACCTACGAGCAGTACTTC
- TRBJ1-1 TRBV5-1 - CASSFVGAKNTEAFF TGCGCCAGCAGCTTCGTGGGAGCCAAGAACACTGAAGCTTTCTTT
- TRBJ2-7 TRBV7-2 many CASSLGGQSYEQYF TGTGCCAGCAGCTTAGGTGGGCAGTCCTACGAGCAGTACTTC
- TRBJ2-5 TRBV13 - CASSPMTGEETQYF TGTGCCAGCAGCCCAATGACAGGAGAAGAGACCCAGTACTTC
- TRBJ2-2 TRBV7-2 many CASSESLVNTGELFF TGTGCCAGCAGCGAATCTCTCGTAAACACCGGGGAGCTGTTTTTT
- TRBJ2-7 TRBV10-3 many CAISTRDGDHEQYF TGTGCCATCAGCACCCGGGACGGGGACCACGAGCAGTACTTC
- TRBJ2-2 TRBV2 few CASTINTGELFF TGTGCCAGCACAATAAACACCGGGGAGCTGTTTTTT
- TRBJ1-5 TRBV19 - CASSPRDNQPQHF TGTGCCAGTAGCCCCAGGGACAATCAGCCCCAGCATTTT
- TRBJ2-7 TRBV6-1 - CASSERLSWYEQYF TGTGCCAGCAGTGAACGTTTGTCTTGGTACGAGCAGTACTTC
- TRBJ2-2 TRBV27 - CASSYIGVAWGELFF TGTGCCAGCAGTTATATCGGGGTAGCGTGGGGGGAGCTGTTTTTT
TRBD1 TRBJ1-1 TRBV19 few CASTMDRGPLNTEAFF TGTGCCAGTACCATGGACAGGGGGCCCTTGAACACTGAAGCTTTCTTT
TRBD1 TRBJ2-7 TRBV29-1 - CSVENSDRKQYF TGCAGCGTTGAAAATTCGGACAGGAAGCAGTACTTC
- TRBJ1-6 TRBV25-1 many CASSPTRGRSPLHF TGTGCCAGCAGTCCCACCAGGGGACGTTCACCCCTCCACTTT
- TRBJ2-2 TRBV5-1 many CASSLVLGAAGELFF TGCGCCAGCAGCTTGGTCCTGGGGGCGGCCGGGGAGCTGTTTTTT
TRBD1 TRBJ2-7 TRBV5-1 - CASSLSRQGYEQYF TGCGCCAGCAGCCTGTCCAGACAGGGCTACGAGCAGTACTTC
- TRBJ2-1 TRBV9 - CASNRQSTGPKGNEQFF TGTGCCAGCAACCGACAGTCCACAGGACCAAAGGGCAATGAGCAGTTCTTC
- TRBJ2-7 TRBV5-1 - CASSLWDGYEQYF TGCGCCAGCAGCTTGTGGGACGGCTACGAGCAGTACTTC
- TRBJ2-7 TRBV16 few CASSQSTTGYGQYF TGTGCCAGCAGCCAATCAACGACAGGCTACGGGCAGTACTTC
TRBD1 TRBJ1-1 TRBV5-1 few CASSLGVGQGAEAFF TGCGCCAGCAGCTTAGGCGTGGGACAGGGGGCTGAAGCTTTCTTT
TRBD2 TRBJ2-2 TRBV12-3/TRBV12-4 many CASTTRTSSTGELFF TGTGCCAGCACAACCCGGACTAGCTCTACCGGGGAGCTGTTTTTT
- TRBJ2-7 TRBV11-2 many CASSSAMGVRTQYF TGTGCCAGCAGCTCAGCCATGGGAGTTCGGACGCAGTACTTC
- TRBJ2-7 TRBV30 few CAWSYSIRDEQYF TGTGCCTGGAGCTATTCAATCCGGGACGAGCAGTACTTC
- TRBJ2-1 TRBV11-2 few CASSLNPGTGPYNEQFF TGTGCCAGCAGCTTAAACCCCGGGACTGGCCCCTACAATGAGCAGTTCTTC
- TRBJ1-2 TRBV3-1 few CASSRGAYGYTF TGTGCCAGCAGCCGCGGAGCCTATGGCTACACCTTC
TRBD1 TRBJ1-5 TRBV6-9 few CASSYTTGSNQPQHF TGTGCCAGCAGCTATACGACAGGGAGCAATCAGCCCCAGCATTTT
- TRBJ2-7 TRBV20-1 once CSGGGTLNYEQYF TGCAGTGGGGGAGGGACACTGAACTACGAGCAGTACTTC
- TRBJ2-5 TRBV28 many CASSLYTGGSGETQYF TGTGCCAGCAGTTTATATACCGGGGGCTCGGGAGAGACCCAGTACTTC
TRBD1 TRBJ2-1 TRBV6-2/TRBV6-3 - CASSAIQGDEQFF TGTGCCAGCAGTGCGATCCAGGGGGATGAGCAGTTCTTC
- TRBJ1-5 TRBV28 few CASSLPKWVQPQHF TGTGCCAGCAGTTTACCCAAATGGGTCCAGCCCCAGCATTTT
- TRBJ1-1 TRBV7-9 few CASSPDGGPTEAFF TGTGCCAGCAGCCCGGACGGGGGGCCCACTGAAGCTTTCTTT
- TRBJ2-7 TRBV5-4 - CASSFDVSAYEQYF TGTGCCAGCAGCTTCGATGTTAGCGCCTACGAGCAGTACTTC
- TRBJ2-7 TRBV9 - CASSVGPGDTIYEQYF TGTGCCAGCAGCGTAGGGCCAGGGGATACGATCTACGAGCAGTACTTC
- TRBJ1-1 TRBV28 many CASSVTRETEAFF TGTGCCAGCAGTGTGACCCGTGAGACTGAAGCTTTCTTT